This T cell receptor beta chain comes out of a study of T cells after somatic rescue of genetic block. Libraries were prepared by immunoSEQ multiplex PCR; TCRdb keeps only in-frame clonotypes and omits some of them. The sample lists roughly 71,000 clones, approximately 90% seen once, with roughly 2.8% in the top ten. Germline-derived CDR1 and CDR2 are ENHRY and SYGVKD. This CDR3 spans 16 amino acids. V trimming: 4 bases; J trimming: 2 bases; junction bases outside the gene matches: 6. This sequence joins TRBV10-3 and TRBJ2-5, with TRBD2 identical over 11 bases. The sequenced sample consisted of peripheral blood mononuclear cells (PBMCs). This TCR was sampled from a young man. The CDR3: CAISVPSGRMQETQYF. The CDR3 DNA sequence: TGTGCCATCAGTGTCCCTAGCGGGAGGATGCAAGAGACCCAGTACTTC.